This record looks at one TCR beta chain sequence and its context. V was pared by 4 bases and J by 3 bases, with 5 bases of the junction left unmatched. From germline, CDR1 is KGHDR and CDR2 SFDVKD. The CDR3 is 15 residues long. These data are taken from a study of patients and donors after allogeneic stem cell transplantation. A single record per CDR3 protein comes from TCRdb applying MiXCR to the RT-PCR reads. This sample yields 390,000 or so distinct CDR3 sequences, of which approximately 16% are seen a single time; 7.2% belongs to the top ten. The sample was blood, either unsorted or a sorted T cell fraction (not recorded which). The sequence was obtained from a human donor who was either an allogeneic HSCT recipient or a stem cell or donor lymphocyte infusion donor (not recorded which). It is not recorded whose cells these are; they may come from a transplant donor. This chain connects TRBV24-1 to TRBJ1-5; TRBD1 agrees at 7 bases. The CDR3 is CATSESGTVNQPQHF. Written as DNA, the CDR3 is TGTGCCACCAGTGAGTCCGGGACAGTCAATCAGCCCCAGCATTTT.